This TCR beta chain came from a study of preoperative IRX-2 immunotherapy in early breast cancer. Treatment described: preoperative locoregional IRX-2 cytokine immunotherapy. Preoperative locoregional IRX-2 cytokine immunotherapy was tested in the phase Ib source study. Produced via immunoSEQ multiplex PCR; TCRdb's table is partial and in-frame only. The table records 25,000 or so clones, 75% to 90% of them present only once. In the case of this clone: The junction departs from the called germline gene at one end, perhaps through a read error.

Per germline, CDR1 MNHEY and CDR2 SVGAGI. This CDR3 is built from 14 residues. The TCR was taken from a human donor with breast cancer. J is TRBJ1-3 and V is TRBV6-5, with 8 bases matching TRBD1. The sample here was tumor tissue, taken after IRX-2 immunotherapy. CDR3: CVSSLTGVGNTIYF. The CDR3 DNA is TGTGTCAGCAGCCTGACAGGGGTCGGAAACACCATATATTTT.